The T cell receptor (beta chain) under discussion was sequenced for a study of siplizumab effects on memory and regulatory T cells. Study-level results: Naive T cells were seen as more diverse than memory cells and as major alloresponse contributors. Tregs that proliferated in siplizumab cultures did not have their suppressive function confirmed.

The assay was immunoSEQ multiplex PCR, and TCRdb's table has in-frame clones only and misses some. This table has fewer than 45,000 clones, 80% to 90% appearing once. CDR3 length: 11 amino acids. Germline V gene sequence: CDR1 SGHNT, CDR2 YYREEE (reference sequence). To note about this clone: The antigen remains undetermined. Its ends do not fully match the called genes, so a read error is possible.

The J gene is TRBJ2-1, the V gene TRBV5-4; D unresolved. What was sequenced was naive CD4+ T cells sorted from blood. The sequence was obtained from a human donor in good health. CDR3 DNA: TGCCGCGGCCTGATGGGCAATGAGCAGTTCTTC. Amino acids: CRGLMGNEQFF.